The 32 T cell receptor beta chains reported below all come from one sample, sequenced in a study of cytomegalovirus exposure and HLA in healthy donors. TCRdb's copy holds only in-frame clones and misses some; the assay was immunoSEQ multiplex PCR. The profile shows 100,000 to 150,000 clones, nearly 90% of them singletons. Specimen: PBMCs. All receptors derive from a woman between 18 and 29 years old in good health and CMV-seronegative.

This clone was observed a single time. The genes are TRBV28 and TRBJ2-3; 9 positions match TRBD1. Trimming took 3 bases from V and 9 from J; bases not matched to a gene: 7. Germline CDR1 is MDHEN and CDR2 is SYDVKM. This CDR3 spans 14 amino acids. CDR3 region: CASSFGTGTVTQYF. CDR3 nucleotide sequence: TGTGCCAGCAGTTTTGGGACAGGGACGGTAACGCAGTATTTT.

The chain recombines TRBV10-2 with TRBJ2-1, with D maybe TRBD2 (5 bases). Germline CDR1 reads WSHSY; CDR2 reads SAAADI. V was trimmed by 3 bases and J by 0 bases, leaving 21 bases between them. This CDR3 has 19 amino acids. The chain's CDR3 is CASSDPLQYLLGSYNEQFF. The CDR3, as DNA: TGCGCCAGCAGTGATCCACTCCAATACCTACTAGGCTCCTACAATGAGCAGTTCTTC.

This clone turned up a few times. The CDR3: CASNPFQSNYGYTF. The CDR3 DNA is TGTGCCAGCAACCCTTTTCAGTCTAACTATGGCTACACCTTC. The V call is TRBV28, the J call TRBJ1-2; the D is unclear. The CDR3 loop spans 14 amino acids. Germline CDR1 is MDHEN and CDR2 is SYDVKM. V shed 7 bases and J shed 0 bases, with 12 bases lying between them.

The gene calls are TRBV19 and TRBJ2-2, with a tentative D call TRBD1 (5 bases). The V end lost 4 bases, the J end lost 4 bases, and 10 bases lay between the germline ends. The CDR3 spans 14 residues. From germline, CDR1 is LNHDA and CDR2 SQIVND (reference sequence). CDR3 DNA: TGTGCCAGTAGTAGGCAGGGCTCCACCGGGGAGCTGTTTTTT. Translation gives CASSRQGSTGELFF.

The chain has TRBV2 and TRBJ2-5; 8 bases align to TRBD1. CDR3 length: 14 amino acids. CDR1 SNHLY and CDR2 FYNNEI come from the germline V gene. V lost 8 bases, J lost 4 bases, and 9 bases stayed unmatched. The DNA for the CDR3 is TGTGCCAGCCGACCCCAGGGGGCGGGAGAGACCCAGTACTTC. Protein: CASRPQGAGETQYF.

The V call is TRBV30, the J call TRBJ2-7; the match to TRBD2 covers 13 bases. From germline, CDR1 is GTSNPN and CDR2 SVGIG (reference sequence). This CDR3 is built from 16 residues. V dropped 1 base and J dropped 4; count of bases not matched to a gene: 7. DNA of the CDR3: TGTGCCTGGAGTGCCCCGGAGACTAGCGGGAGGTACGAGCAGTACTTC. Residues: CAWSAPETSGRYEQYF.

The J gene is TRBJ1-1, the V gene TRBV7-2; 9 nucleotides agree with TRBD1. V gave up 6 bases and J gave up 6 bases; unmatched junction bases: 8. Per the germline V gene, CDR1 is SGHTA and CDR2 is FQGNSA. The CDR3 consists of 14 residues. The CDR3 region has the DNA TGTGCCAGCAGGAAACCTGGGACAGGGCCTGAAGCTTTCTTT. This translates into CASRKPGTGPEAFF.

This clone was detected a few times. The rearrangement joins TRBV28 to TRBJ2-3; possibly TRBD2 for D (6 bases). In germline, CDR1 is MDHEN, CDR2 SYDVKM. The V end was cut by 1 base, the J end by 1 base, with 12 bases between. CDR3 length: 16 amino acids. The DNA for the CDR3 is TGTGCCAGCAGTTTATTGACGTCGGGGGGCACAGATACGCAGTATTTT. Translated, it gives CASSLLTSGGTDTQYF. Full variable domain (outside the CDR3, taken from reference TRBV28 and TRBJ2-3): DVKVTQSSRYLVKRTGEKVFLECVQDMDHENMFWYRQDPGLGLRLIYFSYDVKMKEKGDIPEGYSVSREKKERFSLILESASTNQTSMYLCASSLLTSGGTDTQYFGPGTRLTVL.

This clone was found many times. The same CDR3 can be traced to other DNA sequences in this sample. J is TRBJ2-2 and V is TRBV6-1, with TRBD1 matching over 10 bases. The germline V gene has CDR1 MNHNS and CDR2 SASEGT. Unmatched junction bases numbered 0, after V lost 4 bases and J lost 4 bases. This CDR3 spans 14 amino acids. The CDR3: CASSGQGATGELFF. The DNA for the CDR3 is TGTGCCAGCAGTGGACAGGGGGCCACCGGGGAGCTGTTTTTT.

This chain links TRBV5-1 with TRBJ2-1, with 8 positions matching TRBD2. Germline CDR1 reads SGHRS; CDR2 reads YFSETQ. J was trimmed by 4 bases and V by 4 bases; bases with no gene match: 13. The CDR3 has 17 amino acids. The DNA of the CDR3 is TGCGCCAGCAGCCCAAAGCGAGCGGGGGCCCTATACAATGAGCAGTTCTTC. Its protein is CASSPKRAGALYNEQFF.

The V call is TRBV10-3, the J call TRBJ1-1; D might be TRBD1 (6 bases). The germline gives CDR1 ENHRY, CDR2 SYGVKD. V dropped 6 bases and J dropped 5 bases, with 16 bases sitting between them. The CDR3 has 14 residues. The CDR3 coding sequence is TGTGCCATCAGCTTAGAAACAGGGAATACTGAAGCTTTCTTT. Translation gives CAISLETGNTEAFF.

DNA of the CDR3: TGTGCCAGCAGCTACGACAGGGCCACTGAAGCTTTCTTT. It codes for CASSYDRATEAFF. The chain employs TRBV5-4 and TRBJ1-1; TRBD1 agrees at 7 bases. Germline V CDR1 and CDR2: SGHNT, YYREEE (reference sequence). The CDR3 runs 13 residues. The V gene end was trimmed by 3 bases and the J gene end by 4 bases; junction bases not matched to a gene: 3.

This clone appeared a single time. The chain couples TRBV29-1 to TRBJ1-5; D is possibly TRBD1 (5 bases). The ends were cut back, 4 bases at V and 3 bases at J, with 10 bases in the middle. This CDR3 spans 13 amino acids. CDR1 SQVTM and CDR2 ANQGSEA come from the germline V gene. CDR3 sequence: CSVAGGTNQPQHF. For the CDR3, the DNA is TGCAGCGTTGCAGGAGGGACCAATCAGCCCCAGCATTTT.

Regarding this clone: Different DNA sequences within this sample yield the same CDR3. The chain carries TRBV28 and TRBJ1-4; 8 bases fit TRBD1. CDR1 and CDR2 (germline): MDHEN, SYDVKM. Trimming removed 6 bases from V and 7 bases from J; junction bases left unmatched: 1. The CDR3 runs to 12 residues. CDR3 residues: CASRQGGEKLFF. The CDR3 DNA sequence: TGTGCCAGCAGACAGGGGGGTGAAAAACTGTTTTTT.

The genes are TRBV7-2 and TRBJ1-2; D possibly corresponds to TRBD1 (5 bases). In germline, CDR1 is SGHTA, CDR2 FQGNSA. The CDR3 contains 17 residues. Trimming stripped 4 bases from V and 0 bases from J, with 18 bases between. The chain's CDR3 is CASSWSGGRFTNYGYTF. CDR3 coding DNA: TGTGCCAGCAGCTGGAGTGGGGGGAGGTTCACTAACTATGGCTACACCTTC.

J is TRBJ2-2 and V is TRBV6-4, with 9 bases that match TRBD2. Trimming at V came to 4 bases and at J to 7 bases, leaving 7 bases not matched to a gene. Per the germline V gene, CDR1 is MRHNA and CDR2 is SNTAGT. The CDR3 has 15 amino acids. CDR3 DNA: TGTGCCAGCAGTGTAGGGACTAGCCTTGACGGGGAGCTGTTTTTT. Its protein product is CASSVGTSLDGELFF.

This chain connects TRBV2 to TRBJ2-2; 7 bases are shared with TRBD2. Per germline, CDR1 SNHLY and CDR2 FYNNEI. Unmatched junction bases numbered 14, after V lost 10 bases and J lost 6 bases. This CDR3 is built from 15 residues. The CDR3 protein is CATEPGGKRAGELFF. The DNA of the CDR3 is TGTGCCACCGAACCCGGGGGGAAGAGAGCCGGGGAGCTGTTTTTT.

The genes are TRBV28 and TRBJ2-5, with TRBD1 matching 8 bases. J gave up 4 bases and V 5 bases, and 9 bases lay outside the gene matches. The CDR3 length is 15 residues. CDR1 and CDR2 (germline): MDHEN, SYDVKM. The CDR3 DNA sequence: TGTGCCAGCAGTGGCCCGACAGGGGCAGGAGAGACCCAGTACTTC. This codes for CASSGPTGAGETQYF. Using reference TRBV28 and TRBJ2-5 for the parts outside the CDR3, the full variable domain is DVKVTQSSRYLVKRTGEKVFLECVQDMDHENMFWYRQDPGLGLRLIYFSYDVKMKEKGDIPEGYSVSREKKERFSLILESASTNQTSMYLCASSGPTGAGETQYFGPGTRLLVL.

J is TRBJ2-3 and V is TRBV5-4, with D maybe TRBD2 (5 bases). V lost 1 base and J lost 3, with 18 bases in between. CDR1 and CDR2 from the germline V gene are SGHNT and YYREEE (reference sequence). CDR3 length: 17 amino acids. CDR3 coding DNA: TGTGCCAGCAGCTTGCGTCGCCTTGGACTGGAGACAGATACGCAGTATTTT. Amino acid sequence: CASSLRRLGLETDTQYF.

CDR3 amino acids: CASKGGTWEETQYF. CDR3 coding DNA: TGTGCCAGCAAGGGGGGGACATGGGAAGAGACCCAGTACTTC. This chain links TRBV27 with TRBJ2-5, with D possibly being TRBD2 (7 bases). Germline CDR1 and CDR2: MNHEY and SMNVEV (reference sequence). Trimming took off 7 bases at V and 3 bases at J, with 15 bases between the two ends. The CDR3 consists of 14 residues.

Here the CDR3 DNA reads TGTGCCAGCAGCCAAGTAGCGGGAGCCTGGGAGACCCAGTACTTC. It yields the protein CASSQVAGAWETQYF. The chain carries TRBV4-2 and TRBJ2-5; 9 bases match TRBD2. The ends lost 1 base at V and 5 bases at J; junction bases unmatched: 5. The CDR3 is 15 amino acids. Germline V lookup: CDR1 LGHNA, CDR2 YNFKEQ.

This chain uses TRBV5-1 with TRBJ1-5, with 7 bases fitting TRBD1. CDR1 is SGHRS and CDR2 is YFSETQ in the germline V gene. The CDR3 is 15 amino acids. J gave up 3 bases and V 0 bases, and 3 bases lay outside the gene matches. CDR3 DNA: TGCGCCAGCAGCTTGGGGGACAGTTTCAATCAGCCCCAGCATTTT. Translated: CASSLGDSFNQPQHF. Full variable domain (rest looked up from reference TRBV5-1 and TRBJ1-5): KAGVTQTPRYLIKTRGQQVTLSCSPISGHRSVSWYQQTPGQGLQFLFEYFSETQRNKGNFPGRFSGRQFSNSRSEMNVSTLELGDSALYLCASSLGDSFNQPQHFGDGTRLSIL.

This chain links TRBV7-8 with TRBJ2-2; 12 bases fit TRBD2. The J segment lost 2 bases and the V segment lost 6 bases, leaving 7 bases of the junction unmatched. Germline CDR1 reads SGHVS; CDR2 reads FQNEAQ. This CDR3 is built from 17 residues. The CDR3 here is CASRQRLAGVNTGELFF. Written as DNA, the CDR3 is TGTGCCAGCAGGCAACGACTAGCGGGGGTCAACACCGGGGAGCTGTTTTTT.

The V call is TRBV5-1, the J call TRBJ2-2; D perhaps matches TRBD2 (6 bases). V was cut by 5 bases and J by 5 bases, with 13 bases left in between. Germline V gene sequence: CDR1 SGHRS, CDR2 YFSETQ. The CDR3 runs to 14 residues. DNA of the CDR3: TGCGCCAGCAGAATGGCAGGGACTACCGGGGAGCTGTTTTTT. Translating gives CASRMAGTTGELFF.

The chain carries TRBV7-8 and TRBJ2-7; TRBD2 might be the D (7 bases). Germline CDR1 is SGHVS and CDR2 is FQNEAQ. The length of the CDR3 is 13 residues. Trimming stripped 2 bases from V and 7 bases from J, with 12 bases between. CDR3 coding DNA: TGTGCCAGCAGCTTACAAGGGGGGGTAGAGCAGTACTTC. Translating gives CASSLQGGVEQYF.

The V and J genes are TRBV28 and TRBJ2-3; TRBD2 matches at 9 bases. Germline lookup yields CDR1 MDHEN and CDR2 SYDVKM. V was pared by 5 bases and J by 4 bases, with 7 bases of the junction left unmatched. The CDR3 length is 15 residues. The CDR3 sequence is CASSIPGLAADTQYF. CDR3 bases: TGTGCCAGCAGTATACCGGGACTAGCTGCAGATACGCAGTATTTT.

The CDR3 DNA follows: TGTGCCAGCAGTGAACAACAGCTCGATGGCGAGCAGTACTTC. Encoded protein: CASSEQQLDGEQYF. This rearrangement joins TRBV2 to TRBJ2-7; D unresolved. The CDR3 has 14 amino acids. Germline V gene data show CDR1 as SNHLY and CDR2 as FYNNEI. V lost 2 bases, J lost 6 bases, and 14 bases lay in between.

The chain links TRBV6-1 to TRBJ1-4, with 8 bases aligning to TRBD1. V shed 2 bases and J 8 bases; nucleotides not matched to a gene: 7. CDR1 and CDR2 from the germline V gene are MNHNS and SASEGT. The CDR3 consists of 15 residues. This chain's CDR3 is CASSESPTGAEKLFF. The CDR3, as DNA: TGTGCCAGCAGTGAAAGTCCGACAGGGGCCGAAAAACTGTTTTTT.

This chain uses TRBV19 with TRBJ1-2, with D possibly matching TRBD1 (6 bases). Germline V gene sequence: CDR1 LNHDA, CDR2 SQIVND (reference sequence). V was trimmed by 6 bases and J by 7 bases, leaving 18 bases between them. CDR3 size: 14 residues. The CDR3 nucleotides are TGTGCCAGTAGCCCGACAGGAGTCCTTTCTGGCTACACCTTC. Amino acids: CASSPTGVLSGYTF.

The sample holds a few counts of this clone. J is TRBJ2-7 and V is TRBV6-1; 8 bases fit TRBD1. CDR1 and CDR2 (germline): MNHNS, SASEGT. After removal of 0 bases from V and 3 bases from J, the junction contained 4 bases not matched to a gene. There are 15 residues in the CDR3. The DNA for the CDR3 is TGTGCCAGCAGTGAAGCTGTGACAGGGGTCTACGAGCAGTACTTC. Its protein product is CASSEAVTGVYEQYF.

The chain links TRBV7-2 to TRBJ1-1; tentatively, D is TRBD1 (5 bases). Germline V lookup: CDR1 SGHTA, CDR2 FQGNSA. The CDR3 contains 14 residues. The V end was cut by 1 base, the J end by 5 bases, with 11 bases between. The CDR3 DNA reads as TGTGCCAGCAGCTTAGGGGGCATCGGGACTGAAGCTTTCTTT. It specifies CASSLGGIGTEAFF.

The V and J genes are TRBV15 and TRBJ1-3, with 7 bases that match TRBD1. The CDR3 contains 17 residues. The germline V gene has CDR1 LNHNV and CDR2 YYDKDF (reference sequence). Unmatched junction bases numbered 8, after V lost 3 bases and J lost 0 bases. The CDR3 loop is CATSRGTAKGSGNTIYF. The CDR3 nucleotides read TGTGCCACCAGCAGGGGGACAGCAAAAGGCTCTGGAAACACCATATATTTT.